This is a list of T cell receptor beta chains from one sample in a study of T cells in Graves' hyperthyroidism and ophthalmopathy. TCRdb re-analysed the multiplex PCR reads in MiXCR, keeping a single row per CDR3 protein. The profile shows roughly 500,000 distinct CDR3 sequences, 15% to 20% of them singletons. Sequenced: blood. These receptor sequences come from a woman under 40 with Graves' ophthalmopathy. Each CDR3 is given with its conserved first and last residue. D genes are given only for firm matches. Not all rows give a size; the values are once, few, many and, for expanded clones, a class.

d_call clone_size j_call v_call cdr3_nt cdr3_aa
NA many TRBJ2-1 TRBV10-3 TGTGCCATCACCCTACAGGGCGGGGAGCAGTTCTTC CAITLQGGEQFF
NA many TRBJ1-5 TRBV18 TGTGCCAGCTCACCACAGATCGGGGGTAGCAATCAGCCCCAGCATTTT CASSPQIGGSNQPQHF
TRBD2 NA TRBJ2-1 TRBV5-1 TGCGCCAGCAGCTTAGGCGGGAGCCCCTACAATGAGCAGTTCTTC CASSLGGSPYNEQFF
NA many TRBJ2-1 TRBV27 TGTGCCAGCAGTGATTCGACTAGCTCCTACAATGAGCAGTTCTTC CASSDSTSSYNEQFF
TRBD2 many TRBJ2-1 TRBV6-2/TRBV6-3 TGTGCCAGCAGTTCCCTCCTAGCGGGAGAATTGAATGAGCAGTTCTTC CASSSLLAGELNEQFF
TRBD2 NA TRBJ2-3 TRBV9 TGTGCCAGCAGCGTACAACTAGCGGGAGCTGGAGATACGCAGTATTTT CASSVQLAGAGDTQYF
TRBD2 many TRBJ2-3 TRBV12-3/TRBV12-4 TGTGCCAGCAGTGCCAGACTAGCGGGAGTCACAGATACGCAGTATTTT CASSARLAGVTDTQYF
NA few TRBJ2-7 TRBV29-1 TGCAGCGTTGTGGGATATGGGGCCTACGAGCAGTACTTC CSVVGYGAYEQYF
TRBD1 NA TRBJ2-3 TRBV5-5 TGTGCCAGCAGCTTAATGAACCGCCCCCCGGACAGGGAGTCAGATACGCAGTATTTT CASSLMNRPPDRESDTQYF
NA NA TRBJ2-5 TRBV29-1 TGCAGCGCTCAGGGTACTAGCACGGAGACCCAGTACTTC CSAQGTSTETQYF
NA few TRBJ2-4 TRBV12-3/TRBV12-4 TGTGCCAGCAGACTAGCAGCGGGAAACATTCAGTACTTC CASRLAAGNIQYF
TRBD2 NA TRBJ2-1 TRBV5-5 TGTGCCAGCACCTCCGCGCCTAGCGGGAGCTACAATGAGCAGTTCTTC CASTSAPSGSYNEQFF
NA many TRBJ1-2 TRBV28 TGTGCCAGCAGTTTGAACGGCTACACCTTC CASSLNGYTF
TRBD2 many TRBJ2-1 TRBV30 TGTGCCAGGGGACTAGCGGGAGGCGCGATTTGGGAGCAGTTCTTC CARGLAGGAIWEQFF
NA few TRBJ1-4 TRBV7-9 TGTGCCAGCAGCTTAGGACCTGAAAAACTGTTTTTT CASSLGPEKLFF
TRBD2 few TRBJ2-7 TRBV27 TGTGCCAGCAGTTTACGCGCGGGGGGGCCGAGCTCCTACGAGCAGTACTTC CASSLRAGGPSSYEQYF
NA many TRBJ2-1 TRBV20-1 TGCAGTGCTAACTCGGGGGTAACCTCCTACAATGAGCAGTTCTTC CSANSGVTSYNEQFF
NA few TRBJ1-3 TRBV29-1 TGCAGCGTTAAGGGCACTTCGAGCTCTGGAAACACCATATATTTT CSVKGTSSSGNTIYF
NA NA TRBJ1-6 TRBV30 TGTGCCTGGACTAGACGGCTTAATTCACCCCTCCACTTT CAWTRRLNSPLHF
NA NA TRBJ1-2 TRBV7-2 TGTGCCAGCAGCTTAGGTTTTGTGGGTGGCTACACCTTC CASSLGFVGGYTF
TRBD2 many TRBJ2-7 TRBV6-2/TRBV6-3 TGTGCCAGCAGCCGTACTAGCGGAGGCGAGCAGTACTTC CASSRTSGGEQYF
NA NA TRBJ2-1 TRBV7-3 TGTGCCAGCAGTCCTAGCAGTTACAATAAGCAGTTCTTC CASSPSSYNKQFF
TRBD1 many TRBJ1-1 TRBV6-2/TRBV6-3 TGTGCCAGCAGTTACAGGCAGGGGGTGCGAACTGAAGCTTTCTTT CASSYRQGVRTEAFF
TRBD1 many TRBJ2-7 TRBV5-6 TGTGCCAGCAGCGACACAGGGGGCTCCTACGAGCAGTACTTC CASSDTGGSYEQYF
TRBD2 many TRBJ2-1 TRBV7-9 TGTGCCAGCAGCTTAGCAGGGACTAGTTATGAGCAGTTCTTC CASSLAGTSYEQFF
TRBD2 many TRBJ2-7 TRBV7-2 TGTGCCAGCAGCGCCCCGGGACTACCCTACGAGCAGTACTTC CASSAPGLPYEQYF
NA few TRBJ2-2 TRBV10-2 TGCGCCAGCAGTGCGGCGGGAACTTACACCGAGGAGCTGTTTTTT CASSAAGTYTEELFF
NA NA TRBJ2-2 TRBV5-4 TGTGCCAGCAGCTTAGGCAGGGCAGGGGCCTCCGGGGAGCTGTTTTTT CASSLGRAGASGELFF
NA NA TRBJ1-1 TRBV9 TGTGCCAGCAGCGTAGGGCAGGGTCCTACTGAAGCTTTCTTT CASSVGQGPTEAFF
NA few TRBJ1-2 TRBV20-1 TGCAGTGCTAGAGATAGCAGAGAAGCTAACTATGGCTACACCTTC CSARDSREANYGYTF
NA few TRBJ2-2 TRBV9 TGTGCCAGCAGTCCGCACCCGGGGAACACCGGGGAGCTGTTTTTT CASSPHPGNTGELFF
NA NA TRBJ2-7 TRBV20-1 TGCAGTGCTCGTATCAAGGACAGACTCTACGAGCAGTACTTC CSARIKDRLYEQYF
TRBD2 NA TRBJ2-2 TRBV2 TGTGCCAGCAGTGAGCTAGCGGGAGTGGTTGGCACCGGGGAGCTGTTTTTT CASSELAGVVGTGELFF
TRBD2 NA TRBJ2-1 TRBV3-1 TGTGCCAGCAGCCAAGCTAGAGGACTAGCGGGCAATGAGCAGTTCTTC CASSQARGLAGNEQFF
NA many TRBJ2-5 TRBV28 TGTGCCAGCAGTTTGCCCAGAGAGGAGACCCAGTACTTC CASSLPREETQYF
NA many TRBJ2-7 TRBV4-1 TGCGCCAGCAGCCCCGTCGGGGGACGAGACGAGCAGTACTTC CASSPVGGRDEQYF
NA NA TRBJ1-1 TRBV28 TGTGCCTGCGGGCGGCAGAACACTGAAGCTTTCTTT CACGRQNTEAFF
NA few TRBJ1-3 TRBV5-1 TGCGCCAGCAGCTTCGGGCTATCGCCTGGCACCATATATTTT CASSFGLSPGTIYF